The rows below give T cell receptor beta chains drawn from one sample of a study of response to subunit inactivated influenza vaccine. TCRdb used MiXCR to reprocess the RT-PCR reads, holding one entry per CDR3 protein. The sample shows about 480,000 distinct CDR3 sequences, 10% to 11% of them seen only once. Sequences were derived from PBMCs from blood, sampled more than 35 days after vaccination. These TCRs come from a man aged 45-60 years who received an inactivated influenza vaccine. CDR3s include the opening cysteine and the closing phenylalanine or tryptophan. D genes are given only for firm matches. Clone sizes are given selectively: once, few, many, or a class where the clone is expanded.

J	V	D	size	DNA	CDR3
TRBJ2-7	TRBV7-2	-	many	TGTGCCAGCAGCCCGGTGGCTAGCGCAAACTACGAGCAGTACTTC	CASSPVASANYEQYF
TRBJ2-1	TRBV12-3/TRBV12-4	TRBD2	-	TGTGCCAGCAGTTTAATCGGACTAGCGGGGCGTGAGCAGTTCTTC	CASSLIGLAGREQFF
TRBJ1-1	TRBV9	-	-	TGTGCCAGCAGCTCGCACGAGGATGAAGCTTTCTTT	CASSSHEDEAFF
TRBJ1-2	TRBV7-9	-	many	TGTGCCAGCAGCTCGACAGAGAACTATGGCTACACCTTC	CASSSTENYGYTF
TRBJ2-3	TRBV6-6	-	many	TGTGCCAGCACCGGAACCCCAGATACGCAGTATTTT	CASTGTPDTQYF
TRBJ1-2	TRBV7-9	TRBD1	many	TGTGCCAGCAGCAGTGACCGGGACAGGAGCTATGGCTACACCTTC	CASSSDRDRSYGYTF
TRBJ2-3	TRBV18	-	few	TGTGCCAGCTCCCAAGGGGCCGACACAGATACGCAGTATTTT	CASSQGADTDTQYF
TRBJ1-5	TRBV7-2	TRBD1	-	TGTGCCAGCAGCTTTGGACAGGGCGCGTCTCCCCAGCATTTT	CASSFGQGASPQHF
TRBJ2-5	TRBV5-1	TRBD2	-	TGCGCCAGCAGCTTCCAGGCCTCGGGGGGAGAGACCCAGTACTTC	CASSFQASGGETQYF
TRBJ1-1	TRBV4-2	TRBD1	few	TGTGCCAGCAGCCAGGGACAGGGGGTGACTGAAGCTTTCTTT	CASSQGQGVTEAFF
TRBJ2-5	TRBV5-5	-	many	TGTGCCAGCAGCCCTCGACACACGTACCAAGAGACCCAGTACTTC	CASSPRHTYQETQYF
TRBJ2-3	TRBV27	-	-	TGTGCCAGCAGTCCGCGTCCGAGCAGGAATACGCAGTATTTT	CASSPRPSRNTQYF
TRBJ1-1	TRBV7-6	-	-	TGTGCCAGCACCCCTCAGGTGAACACTGAAGCTTTCTTT	CASTPQVNTEAFF
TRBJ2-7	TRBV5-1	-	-	TGCGCCAGCAGCGGCGGTGGCAGCTCCTACGAGCAGTACTTC	CASSGGGSSYEQYF
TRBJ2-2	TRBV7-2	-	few	TGTGCCAGCAGCTTAAGACAGTCGGACACCGGGGAGCTGTTTTTT	CASSLRQSDTGELFF
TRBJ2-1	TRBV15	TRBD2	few	TGTGCCACCAGCAGAGATCTTAGAGGAGCGGGGGGGCATGAGCAGTTCTTC	CATSRDLRGAGGHEQFF
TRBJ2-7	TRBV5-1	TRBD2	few	TGCGCCAGCAGCTTGGCCGGGGCTAGCGGGTTGGTCTACTACGAGCAGTACTTC	CASSLAGASGLVYYEQYF
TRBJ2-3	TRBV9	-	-	TGTGCCAGCAGCGTAGATGGTAGGACGGCTACGCAGTATTTT	CASSVDGRTATQYF
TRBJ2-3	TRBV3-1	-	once	TGTGCCAGCAGCCAACAGGAGTATCCTGCGGATACGCAGTATTTT	CASSQQEYPADTQYF
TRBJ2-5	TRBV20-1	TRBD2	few	TGCAGTGCTAGTCTAGCGGGGGTACAAGAGACCCAGTACTTC	CSASLAGVQETQYF
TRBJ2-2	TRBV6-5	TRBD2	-	TGTGCCAGCAGTACTAGCGGGGAAAATGGGGAGCTGTTTTTT	CASSTSGENGELFF
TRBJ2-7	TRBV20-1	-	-	TGCAGTGCTAGAAGAGGGGGGGTCGAGCAGTACTTC	CSARRGGVEQYF
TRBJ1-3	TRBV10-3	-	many	TGTGCCATCAGTGAGTCGTCTGCAGTTATGGGACCTGGAAACACCATATATTTT	CAISESSAVMGPGNTIYF
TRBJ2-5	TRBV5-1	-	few	TGCGCCAGCAGCTTGTCCGCGGCAGATGAGACCCAGTACTTC	CASSLSAADETQYF